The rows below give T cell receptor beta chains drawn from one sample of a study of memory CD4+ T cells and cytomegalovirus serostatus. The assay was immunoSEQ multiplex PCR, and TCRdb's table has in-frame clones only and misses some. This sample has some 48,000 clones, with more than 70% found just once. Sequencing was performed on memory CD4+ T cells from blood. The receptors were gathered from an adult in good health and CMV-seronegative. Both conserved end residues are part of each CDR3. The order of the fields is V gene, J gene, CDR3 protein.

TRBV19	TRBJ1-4	CASSRQGGTNEKLFF
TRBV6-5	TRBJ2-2	CASSFDIWTGELFF
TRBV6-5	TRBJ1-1	CASTGQGGDTEAFF
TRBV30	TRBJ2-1	CAWRYSGSGNEQFF
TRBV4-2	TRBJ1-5	CASSQVRGAPEPQHF
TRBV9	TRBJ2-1	CASSPAYNEQFF
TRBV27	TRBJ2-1	CASSLISGRANEQFF
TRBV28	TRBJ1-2	CASSQTYFGYTF
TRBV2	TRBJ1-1	CASVSTPNTEAFF
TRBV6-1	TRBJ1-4	CASNDRWRGEEKLFF